The rows below give T cell receptor beta chains drawn from one sample of a study of blood T cell repertoires in COVID-19. The method was immunoSEQ multiplex PCR; TCRdb's version includes in-frame clones alone and lacks a portion of them. The table lists around 190,000 clones, 82% of them singletons. The sample comprised peripheral blood. The receptors derive from a woman aged 55 to 70 with COVID-19, enrolled during active disease. CDR3s include the opening cysteine and the closing phenylalanine or tryptophan. Fields, in order: V gene, J gene, D gene, clone size, CDR3 DNA, CDR3 protein. The D gene is left open where the match is weak. Only some rows state a clone size, as once, few, many or a class for expanded clones.

v_call: TRBV5-5
j_call: TRBJ2-7
d_call: TRBD1
clone_size: NA
cdr3_nt: TGTGCCAGCAGCTTTCCAGGGGGTACCTACGAGCAGTACTTC
cdr3_aa: CASSFPGGTYEQYF

v_call: TRBV6-1
j_call: TRBJ1-5
d_call: NA
clone_size: NA
cdr3_nt: TGTGCCAGCAGTGAAGGGCCAGAGCGGTTATATTGGCCCCAGCATTTT
cdr3_aa: CASSEGPERLYWPQHF

v_call: TRBV19
j_call: TRBJ2-7
d_call: TRBD2
clone_size: NA
cdr3_nt: TGTGCCAGTATGGAGCGGGGCAGCTACGAGCAGTACTTC
cdr3_aa: CASMERGSYEQYF

v_call: TRBV29-1
j_call: TRBJ1-2
d_call: NA
clone_size: NA
cdr3_nt: TGCAGCGTTGTCTCGGGGGCTAACTATGGCTACACCTTC
cdr3_aa: CSVVSGANYGYTF

v_call: TRBV7-8
j_call: TRBJ2-3
d_call: NA
clone_size: NA
cdr3_nt: TGTGCCAGCAGCTCTTGGACAGACCCGTCCACAGATACGCAGTATTTT
cdr3_aa: CASSSWTDPSTDTQYF

v_call: TRBV7-9
j_call: TRBJ2-7
d_call: NA
clone_size: NA
cdr3_nt: TGTGCCAGCAGCTCTACCTCGCCGCTAGCTCGGATTTACGAGCAGTACTTC
cdr3_aa: CASSSTSPLARIYEQYF

v_call: TRBV27
j_call: TRBJ2-4
d_call: TRBD2
clone_size: NA
cdr3_nt: TGTGCCAGCAGACCCGGCTCGGGGGGAAGGTCCAAAAACATTCAGTACTTC
cdr3_aa: CASRPGSGGRSKNIQYF

v_call: TRBV9
j_call: TRBJ1-5
d_call: NA
clone_size: NA
cdr3_nt: TGTGCCTCGGACTTGTGGGGCAATCAGCCCCAGCATTTT
cdr3_aa: CASDLWGNQPQHF

v_call: TRBV29-1
j_call: TRBJ2-7
d_call: TRBD2
clone_size: NA
cdr3_nt: TGCAGCGTTGAAGACCGGACTAGCGGGAGTTCTCTCCTTGGGCAGTACTTC
cdr3_aa: CSVEDRTSGSSLLGQYF

v_call: TRBV6-5
j_call: TRBJ2-2
d_call: NA
clone_size: NA
cdr3_nt: TGTGCCACTCAACTCCCGTTGCTCGGGGAGCTGTTTTTT
cdr3_aa: CATQLPLLGELFF

v_call: TRBV6-9
j_call: TRBJ1-4
d_call: NA
clone_size: NA
cdr3_nt: TGTGCCAGCAGTTTGATCCGGGGGGCTAATGAAAAACTGTTTTTT
cdr3_aa: CASSLIRGANEKLFF

v_call: TRBV5-5
j_call: TRBJ1-5
d_call: TRBD1
clone_size: NA
cdr3_nt: TGTGCCAGCAGCTCTAGACTAAGGACAGGGGATCAGCCCCAGCATTTT
cdr3_aa: CASSSRLRTGDQPQHF

v_call: TRBV3-1/TRBV3-2
j_call: TRBJ2-5
d_call: TRBD2
clone_size: NA
cdr3_nt: TGTGCCAGCAGCCGAAGCGGGCTAGCGGGGACCGGGGTGACCCAGTACTTC
cdr3_aa: CASSRSGLAGTGVTQYF

v_call: TRBV10-2
j_call: TRBJ1-4
d_call: NA
clone_size: few
cdr3_nt: TGCGCCAGCAGTGAGGGGGGCTCGGATGAAAAACTGTTTTTT
cdr3_aa: CASSEGGSDEKLFF

v_call: TRBV5-1
j_call: TRBJ2-3
d_call: TRBD1
clone_size: NA
cdr3_nt: TGCGCCAGCAGCCGAGGGGCGACAGGGGGAGATACGCAGTATTTT
cdr3_aa: CASSRGATGGDTQYF

v_call: TRBV28
j_call: TRBJ1-2
d_call: NA
clone_size: once
cdr3_nt: TGTGCCAGCAGTTTATCGCGAGGCTACACCTTC
cdr3_aa: CASSLSRGYTF

v_call: TRBV28
j_call: TRBJ1-2
d_call: NA
clone_size: NA
cdr3_nt: TGTGCCAGCAGTCAGAGGTATGGCTACACCTTC
cdr3_aa: CASSQRYGYTF

v_call: TRBV18
j_call: TRBJ1-5
d_call: NA
clone_size: NA
cdr3_nt: TGTGCCAGCTCATCCAATTCGAGGGCCCAGCATTTT
cdr3_aa: CASSSNSRAQHF

v_call: TRBV5-1
j_call: TRBJ2-5
d_call: NA
clone_size: NA
cdr3_nt: TGCGCCAGCAGCTTGGAAGGGGCCCAAGAGACCCAGTACTTC
cdr3_aa: CASSLEGAQETQYF

v_call: TRBV27
j_call: TRBJ2-5
d_call: NA
clone_size: NA
cdr3_nt: TGTGCCAGCAGTCGGACAGTGGGTAAGGAGACCCAGTACTTC
cdr3_aa: CASSRTVGKETQYF

v_call: TRBV19
j_call: TRBJ1-4
d_call: NA
clone_size: NA
cdr3_nt: TGTGCCAGTAGTACATCTAAATCAAATGAAAAACTGTTTTTT
cdr3_aa: CASSTSKSNEKLFF

v_call: TRBV5-4
j_call: TRBJ2-1
d_call: NA
clone_size: NA
cdr3_nt: TGTGCCAGCAGCCTCCCGCCTAGAGCCGAGCAGTTCTTC
cdr3_aa: CASSLPPRAEQFF

v_call: TRBV5-1
j_call: TRBJ1-1
d_call: NA
clone_size: NA
cdr3_nt: TGCGCCAGCAGCTTTTTTTTCGGGGAGGCAAAAGACACTGAAGCTTTCTTT
cdr3_aa: CASSFFFGEAKDTEAFF

v_call: TRBV5-1
j_call: TRBJ1-1
d_call: TRBD1
clone_size: few
cdr3_nt: TGCGCCAGCAGCGTAATGGACAGGCGGAACACTGAAGCTTTCTTT
cdr3_aa: CASSVMDRRNTEAFF

v_call: TRBV30
j_call: TRBJ1-1
d_call: TRBD1
clone_size: NA
cdr3_nt: TGTGCCTGGACGGACAGGGCCTACACTGAAGCTTTCTTT
cdr3_aa: CAWTDRAYTEAFF

v_call: TRBV2
j_call: TRBJ2-1
d_call: TRBD2
clone_size: NA
cdr3_nt: TGTGGGAGTGGGCGGGAGGGGTCCTACAATGAGCAGTTCTTC
cdr3_aa: CGSGREGSYNEQFF

v_call: TRBV11-3
j_call: TRBJ2-2
d_call: TRBD2
clone_size: NA
cdr3_nt: TGTGCCAGCAGCTTAGACGGGGGGACCGGGGAGCTGTTTTTT
cdr3_aa: CASSLDGGTGELFF